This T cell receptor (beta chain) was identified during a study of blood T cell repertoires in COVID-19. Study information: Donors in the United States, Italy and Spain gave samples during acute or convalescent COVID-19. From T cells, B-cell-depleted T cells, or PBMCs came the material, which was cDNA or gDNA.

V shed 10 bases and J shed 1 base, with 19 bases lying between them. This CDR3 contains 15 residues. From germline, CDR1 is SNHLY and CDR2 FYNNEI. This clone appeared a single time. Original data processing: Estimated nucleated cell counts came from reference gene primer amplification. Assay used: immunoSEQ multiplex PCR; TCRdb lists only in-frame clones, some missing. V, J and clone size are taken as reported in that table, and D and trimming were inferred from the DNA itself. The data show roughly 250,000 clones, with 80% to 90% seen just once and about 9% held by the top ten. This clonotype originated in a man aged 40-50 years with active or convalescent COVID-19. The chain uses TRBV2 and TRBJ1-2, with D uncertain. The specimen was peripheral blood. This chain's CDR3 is CATTSDITFNYGYTF. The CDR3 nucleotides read TGTGCCACCACCTCTGACATAACCTTTAACTATGGCTACACCTTC.